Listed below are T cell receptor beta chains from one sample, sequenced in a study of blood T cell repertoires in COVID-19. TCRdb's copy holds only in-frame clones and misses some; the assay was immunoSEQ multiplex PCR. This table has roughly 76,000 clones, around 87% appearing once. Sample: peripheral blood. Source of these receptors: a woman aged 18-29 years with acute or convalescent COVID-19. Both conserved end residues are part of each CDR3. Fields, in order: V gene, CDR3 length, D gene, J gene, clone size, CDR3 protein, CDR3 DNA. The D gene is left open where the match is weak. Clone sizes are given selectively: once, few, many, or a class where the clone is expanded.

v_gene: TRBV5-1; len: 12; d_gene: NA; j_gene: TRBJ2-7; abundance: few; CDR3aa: CASSPGTYEQYF; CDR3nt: TGCGCCAGCAGCCCGGGTACCTACGAGCAGTACTTC
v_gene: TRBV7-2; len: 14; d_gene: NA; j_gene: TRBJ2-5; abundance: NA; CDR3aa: CASSLTGAQETQYF; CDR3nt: TGTGCCAGCAGCTTGACGGGAGCGCAGGAGACCCAGTACTTC
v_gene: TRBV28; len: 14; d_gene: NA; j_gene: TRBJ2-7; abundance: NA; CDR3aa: CASTWGGGAYEQYF; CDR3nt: TGTGCCAGCACCTGGGGGGGCGGAGCCTACGAGCAGTACTTC
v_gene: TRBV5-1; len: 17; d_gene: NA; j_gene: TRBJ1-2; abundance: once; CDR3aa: CASSLATDLGALGGYTF; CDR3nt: TGCGCCAGCAGCTTGGCCACGGATTTGGGGGCGCTTGGTGGCTACACCTTC
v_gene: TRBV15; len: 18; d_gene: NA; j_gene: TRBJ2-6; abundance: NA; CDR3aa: CATSREETGPLWANVLTF; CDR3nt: TGTGCCACCAGCAGAGAGGAGACAGGTCCCCTGTGGGCCAACGTCCTGACTTTC
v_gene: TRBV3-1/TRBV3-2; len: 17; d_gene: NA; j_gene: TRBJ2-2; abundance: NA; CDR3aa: CASSQVPGFWSTGELFF; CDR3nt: TGTGCCAGCAGCCAAGTACCCGGATTTTGGAGCACCGGGGAGCTGTTTTTT
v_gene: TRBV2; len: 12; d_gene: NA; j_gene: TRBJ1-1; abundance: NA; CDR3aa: CASKYRQSEAFF; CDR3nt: TGTGCCAGCAAGTATCGACAGTCTGAAGCTTTCTTT
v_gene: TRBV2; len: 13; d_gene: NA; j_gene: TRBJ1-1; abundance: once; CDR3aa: CASRDDLRAEAFF; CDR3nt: TGTGCCAGCAGGGATGACTTACGGGCTGAAGCTTTCTTT
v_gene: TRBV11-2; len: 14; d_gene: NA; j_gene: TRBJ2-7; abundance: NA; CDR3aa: CASSHPGTDDEQYF; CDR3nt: TGTGCCAGCAGCCATCCGGGGACTGACGACGAGCAGTACTTC
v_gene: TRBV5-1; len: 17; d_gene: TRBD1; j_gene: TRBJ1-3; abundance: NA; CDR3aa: CASSLVPTGATGNTIYF; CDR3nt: TGCGCCAGCAGCTTGGTCCCGACAGGGGCGACTGGAAACACCATATATTTT
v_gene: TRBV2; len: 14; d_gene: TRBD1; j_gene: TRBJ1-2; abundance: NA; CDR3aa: CASSETGANYGYTF; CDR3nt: TGTGCCAGCAGTGAGACAGGGGCTAACTATGGCTACACCTTC
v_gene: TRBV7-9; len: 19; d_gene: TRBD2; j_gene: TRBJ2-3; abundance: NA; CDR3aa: CASSLASVLAGEVADTQYF; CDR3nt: TGTGCCAGCAGCTTAGCGTCGGTTCTAGCGGGAGAAGTTGCAGATACGCAGTATTTT
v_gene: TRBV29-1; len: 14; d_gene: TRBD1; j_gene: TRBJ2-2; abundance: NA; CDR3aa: CSVGTGGNTGELFF; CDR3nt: TGCAGCGTTGGGACAGGGGGGAACACCGGGGAGCTGTTTTTT
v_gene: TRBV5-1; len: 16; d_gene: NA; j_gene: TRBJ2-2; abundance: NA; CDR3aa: CASSPRGSGNTGELFF; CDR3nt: TGCGCCAGCAGCCCCCGCGGTAGCGGGAACACCGGGGAGCTGTTTTTT
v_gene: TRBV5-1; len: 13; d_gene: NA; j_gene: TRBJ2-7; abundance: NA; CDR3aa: CATVAAGPYEQYF; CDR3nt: TGCGCCACCGTCGCCGCGGGCCCCTACGAGCAGTACTTC
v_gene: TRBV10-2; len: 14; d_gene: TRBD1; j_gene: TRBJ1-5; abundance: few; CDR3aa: CASREGQVNQPQHF; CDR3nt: TGCGCCAGCAGAGAGGGACAGGTTAATCAGCCCCAGCATTTT
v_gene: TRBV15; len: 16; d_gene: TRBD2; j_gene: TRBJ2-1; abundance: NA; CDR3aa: CATSTGLAGGYNEQFF; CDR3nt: TGTGCCACCAGCACAGGACTAGCGGGAGGTTACAATGAGCAGTTCTTC
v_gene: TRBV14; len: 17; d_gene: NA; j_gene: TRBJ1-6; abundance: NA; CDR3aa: CASSQGYRGGYNSPLHF; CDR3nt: TGTGCCAGCAGCCAAGGGTATCGGGGTGGGTATAATTCACCCCTCCACTTT
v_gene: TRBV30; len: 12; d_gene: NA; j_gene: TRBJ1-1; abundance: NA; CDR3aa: CAWSVLGTEAFF; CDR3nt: TGTGCCTGGAGTGTACTTGGCACTGAAGCTTTCTTT
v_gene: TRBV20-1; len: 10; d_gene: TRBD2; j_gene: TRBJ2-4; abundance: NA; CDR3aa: CSGGGNIQYF; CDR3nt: TGCAGTGGGGGGGGAAACATTCAGTACTTC
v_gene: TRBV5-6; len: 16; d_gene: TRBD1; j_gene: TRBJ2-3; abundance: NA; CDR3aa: CASSLEGTGRLDTQYF; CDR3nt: TGTGCCAGCAGCTTGGAGGGGACAGGACGGTTGGATACGCAGTATTTT
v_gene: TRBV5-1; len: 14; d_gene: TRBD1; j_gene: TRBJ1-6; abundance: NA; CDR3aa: CASSIGQGASPLHF; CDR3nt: TGCGCCAGCAGTATAGGACAGGGGGCGTCACCCCTCCACTTT
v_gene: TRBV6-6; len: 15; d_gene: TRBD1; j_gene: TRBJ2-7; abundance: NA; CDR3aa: CASRPGTGGAYEQYF; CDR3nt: TGTGCCAGCAGACCCGGGACAGGGGGCGCCTACGAGCAGTACTTC
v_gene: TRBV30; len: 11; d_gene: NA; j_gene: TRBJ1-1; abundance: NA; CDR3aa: CAGEGSSGAFF; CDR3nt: TGTGCCGGGGAGGGTAGTTCGGGAGCTTTCTTT
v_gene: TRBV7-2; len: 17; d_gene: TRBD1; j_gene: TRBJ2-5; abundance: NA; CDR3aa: CASSLASLGQGMETQYF; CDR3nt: TGTGCCAGCAGCTTAGCCTCACTGGGACAGGGCATGGAGACCCAGTACTTC
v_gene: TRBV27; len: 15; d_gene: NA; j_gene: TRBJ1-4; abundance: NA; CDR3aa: CASSRTGPTNEKLFF; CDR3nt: TGTGCCAGCAGTCGAACAGGGCCAACTAATGAAAAACTGTTTTTT
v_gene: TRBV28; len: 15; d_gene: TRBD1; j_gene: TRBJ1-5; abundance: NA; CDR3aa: CASSLLGQTNQPQHF; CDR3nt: TGTGCCAGCAGTTTACTGGGACAGACCAATCAGCCCCAGCATTTT
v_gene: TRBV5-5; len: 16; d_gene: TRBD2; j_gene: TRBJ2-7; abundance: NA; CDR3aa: CASSSGTSGGVYEQYF; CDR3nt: TGTGCCAGCAGCAGCGGGACTAGCGGGGGGGTCTACGAGCAGTACTTC
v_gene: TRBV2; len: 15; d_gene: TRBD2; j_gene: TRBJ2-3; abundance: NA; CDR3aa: CASSLAGLSTDTQYF; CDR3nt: TGTGCCAGCAGTCTAGCGGGACTTAGCACAGATACGCAGTATTTT
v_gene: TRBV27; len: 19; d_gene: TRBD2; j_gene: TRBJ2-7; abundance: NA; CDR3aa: CASSLIPPGLAGEFYEQYF; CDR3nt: TGTGCCAGCAGTTTGATCCCGCCGGGACTAGCGGGAGAATTCTACGAGCAGTACTTC
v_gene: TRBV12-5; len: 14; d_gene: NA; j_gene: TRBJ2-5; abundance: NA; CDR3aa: CASGLTSGPETQYF; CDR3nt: TGTGCTAGTGGTTTGACGTCCGGTCCGGAGACCCAGTACTTC
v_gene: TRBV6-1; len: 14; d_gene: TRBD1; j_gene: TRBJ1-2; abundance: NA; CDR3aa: CASSEWTGSYGYTF; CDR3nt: TGTGCCAGCAGTGAATGGACAGGGTCCTATGGCTACACCTTC
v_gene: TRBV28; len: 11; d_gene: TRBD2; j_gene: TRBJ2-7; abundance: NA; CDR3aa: CATAGVGEQYF; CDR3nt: TGTGCCACCGCGGGGGTCGGCGAGCAGTACTTC
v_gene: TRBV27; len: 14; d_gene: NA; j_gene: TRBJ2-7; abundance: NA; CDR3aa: CASSIARGTYEQYF; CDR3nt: TGTGCCAGCAGTATAGCCAGGGGAACCTACGAGCAGTACTTC
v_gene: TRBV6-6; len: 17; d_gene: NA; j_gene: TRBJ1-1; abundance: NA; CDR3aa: CASRPEEGPLERTEAFF; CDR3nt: TGTGCCAGCCGTCCCGAGGAGGGGCCACTAGAGAGGACTGAAGCTTTCTTT
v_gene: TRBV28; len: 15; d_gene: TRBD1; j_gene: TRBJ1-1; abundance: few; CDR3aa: CASSLTGVWGTEAFF; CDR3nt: TGTGCCAGCAGTTTAACAGGGGTCTGGGGCACTGAAGCTTTCTTT
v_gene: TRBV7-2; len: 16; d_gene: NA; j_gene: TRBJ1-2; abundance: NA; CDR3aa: CASSLESGQFLRGYTF; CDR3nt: TGTGCCAGCAGCTTAGAGTCTGGGCAGTTCTTACGTGGCTACACCTTC
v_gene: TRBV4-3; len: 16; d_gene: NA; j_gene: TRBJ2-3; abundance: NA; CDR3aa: CASSQEPASDTDTQYF; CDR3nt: TGCGCCAGCAGCCAAGAACCGGCTAGCGACACAGATACGCAGTATTTT
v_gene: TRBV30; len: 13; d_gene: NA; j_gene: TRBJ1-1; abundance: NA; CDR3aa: CAWNTGLADEAFF; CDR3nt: TGTGCCTGGAATACCGGGCTAGCTGATGAAGCTTTCTTT
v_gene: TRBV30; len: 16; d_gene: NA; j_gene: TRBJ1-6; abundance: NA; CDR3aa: CAWSLRELSYNSPLHF; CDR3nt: TGTGCCTGGAGCCTCAGGGAACTTTCCTATAATTCACCCCTCCACTTT
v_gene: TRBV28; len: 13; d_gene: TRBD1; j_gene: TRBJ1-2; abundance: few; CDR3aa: CASRDREDYGYTF; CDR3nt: TGTGCCAGCAGAGACAGGGAAGACTATGGCTACACCTTC
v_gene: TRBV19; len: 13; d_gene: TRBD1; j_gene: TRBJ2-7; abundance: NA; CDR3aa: CASSPTGGYEQYF; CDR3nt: TGTGCCAGTAGTCCGACAGGGGGCTACGAGCAGTACTTC